This TCR beta chain is from a study of T cells in Graves' hyperthyroidism and ophthalmopathy. Study as a whole: The authors collected peripheral blood at initial diagnosis, before any treatment.

Graves' hyperthyroidism without ophthalmopathy progression within 18 months was termed stable. Orbital computed tomography and thyroid ultrasound, together with serum TRAb and thyroxine and clinical symptoms, were used for diagnoses. This clonotype was counted a few times. The target antigen is unknown. Overall study results and limits: Most thyroid-expanded clonotypes above 0.001 were also found in blood.

TCR beta CDR3 sequences were amplified from RNA transcripts. When the TCR CDR3 underwent first-round RT-PCR, the HTBI primer set was used. TCRdb processed the multiplex PCR reads anew with MiXCR; each CDR3 protein has one entry. The sample gives about 710,000 distinct CDR3 sequences, less than 20% of which show up once; under 8.5% is in the top ten. The germline gives CDR1 ENHRY, CDR2 SYGVKD. V was clipped by 6 bases and J by 3 bases, with 13 bases between them. The CDR3 covers 14 residues. The sequence was collected from a man aged 18 to 29 with Graves' hyperthyroidism. The V and J genes are TRBV10-3 and TRBJ2-3; TRBD1 might be the D (5 bases). Sequencing was done on a sample of blood. The CDR3: CAISQGVSTDTQYF. In DNA, the CDR3 is TGTGCCATCAGCCAAGGGGTGTCTACAGATACGCAGTATTTT.